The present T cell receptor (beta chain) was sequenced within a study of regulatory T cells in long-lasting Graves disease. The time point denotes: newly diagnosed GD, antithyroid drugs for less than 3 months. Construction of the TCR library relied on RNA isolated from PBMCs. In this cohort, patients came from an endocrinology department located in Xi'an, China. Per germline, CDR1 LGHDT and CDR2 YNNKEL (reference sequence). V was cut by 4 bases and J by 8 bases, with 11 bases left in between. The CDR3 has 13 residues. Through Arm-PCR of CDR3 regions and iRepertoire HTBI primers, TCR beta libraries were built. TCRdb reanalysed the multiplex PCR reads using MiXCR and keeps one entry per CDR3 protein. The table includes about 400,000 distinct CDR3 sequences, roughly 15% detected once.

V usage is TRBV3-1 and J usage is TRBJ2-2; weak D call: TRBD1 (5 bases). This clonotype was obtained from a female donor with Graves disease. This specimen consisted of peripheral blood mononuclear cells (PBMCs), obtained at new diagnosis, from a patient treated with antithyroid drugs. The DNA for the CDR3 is TGTGCCAGCAGCCCAGGGTTTTCAGGGGAGCTGTTTTTT. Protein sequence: CASSPGFSGELFF.